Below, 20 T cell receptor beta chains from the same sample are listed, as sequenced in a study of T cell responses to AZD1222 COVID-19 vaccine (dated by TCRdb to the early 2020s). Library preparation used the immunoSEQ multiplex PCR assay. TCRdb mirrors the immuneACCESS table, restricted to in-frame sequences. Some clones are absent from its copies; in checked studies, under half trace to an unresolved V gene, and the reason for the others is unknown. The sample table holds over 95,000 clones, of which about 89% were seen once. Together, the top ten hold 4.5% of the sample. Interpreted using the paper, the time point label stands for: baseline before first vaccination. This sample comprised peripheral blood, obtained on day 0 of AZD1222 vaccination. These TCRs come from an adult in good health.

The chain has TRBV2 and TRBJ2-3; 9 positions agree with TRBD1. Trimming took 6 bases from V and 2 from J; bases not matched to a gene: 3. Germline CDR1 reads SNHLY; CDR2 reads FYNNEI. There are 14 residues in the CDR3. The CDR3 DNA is TGTGCCAGCAGCCGACAGGGGGTCACAGATACGCAGTATTTT. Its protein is CASSRQGVTDTQYF.

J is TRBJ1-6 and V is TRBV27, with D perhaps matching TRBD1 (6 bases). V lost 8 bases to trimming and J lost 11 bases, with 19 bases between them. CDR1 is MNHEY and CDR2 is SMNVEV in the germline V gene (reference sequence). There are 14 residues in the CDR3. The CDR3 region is CASRPLGGETPLHF. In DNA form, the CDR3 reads TGTGCCAGCCGACCCTTAGGGGGAGAGACACCCCTCCACTTT.

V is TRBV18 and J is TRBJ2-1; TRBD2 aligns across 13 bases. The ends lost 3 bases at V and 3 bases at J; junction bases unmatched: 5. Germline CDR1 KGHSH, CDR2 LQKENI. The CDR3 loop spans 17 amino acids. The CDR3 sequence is CASSPRTSGGVYNEQFF. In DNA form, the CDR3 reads TGTGCCAGCTCACCTAGGACTAGCGGGGGTGTCTACAATGAGCAGTTCTTC. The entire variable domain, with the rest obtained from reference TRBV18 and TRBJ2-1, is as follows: NAGVMQNPRHLVRRRGQEARLRCSPMKGHSHVYWYRQLPEEGLKFMVYLQKENIIDESGMPKERFSAEFPKEGPSILRIQQVVRGDSAAYFCASSPRTSGGVYNEQFFGPGTRLTVL.

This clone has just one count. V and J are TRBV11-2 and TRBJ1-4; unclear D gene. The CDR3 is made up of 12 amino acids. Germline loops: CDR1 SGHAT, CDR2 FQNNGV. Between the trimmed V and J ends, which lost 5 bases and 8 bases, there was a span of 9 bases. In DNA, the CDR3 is TGTGCCAGCAGCCCCGGCCGGGAAAAACTGTTTTTT. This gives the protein CASSPGREKLFF.

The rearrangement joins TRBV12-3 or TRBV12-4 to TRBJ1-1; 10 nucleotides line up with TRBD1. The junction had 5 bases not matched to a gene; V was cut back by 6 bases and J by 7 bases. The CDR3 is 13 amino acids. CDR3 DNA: TGTGCCAGCAGACAGACAGGGGGCCTTGAAGCTTTCTTT. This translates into CASRQTGGLEAFF.

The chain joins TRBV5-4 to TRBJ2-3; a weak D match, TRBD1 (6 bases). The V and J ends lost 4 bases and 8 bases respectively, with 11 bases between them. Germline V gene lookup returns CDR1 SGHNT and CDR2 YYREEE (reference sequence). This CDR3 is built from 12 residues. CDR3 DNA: TGTGCCAGCAGCCCGGACAGTTCTACGCAGTATTTT. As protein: CASSPDSSTQYF.

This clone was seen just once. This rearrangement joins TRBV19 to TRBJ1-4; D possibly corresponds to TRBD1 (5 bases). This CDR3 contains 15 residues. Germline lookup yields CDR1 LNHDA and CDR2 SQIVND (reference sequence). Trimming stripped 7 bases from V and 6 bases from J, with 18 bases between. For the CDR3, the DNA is TGTGCCAGTACTGCAACTCGGGGGTCCCATGAAAAACTGTTTTTT. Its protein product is CASTATRGSHEKLFF.

The CDR3 spells CASSLGTGKMYGYTF. In nucleotides, the CDR3 is TGTGCCAGCAGCCTAGGGACAGGGAAAATGTATGGCTACACCTTC. V and J are TRBV7-2 and TRBJ1-2, with 9 bases aligning to TRBD1. Germline V gene data show CDR1 as SGHTA and CDR2 as FQGNSA. CDR3 length equals 15 residues. After removal of 5 bases from V and 5 bases from J, the junction contained 9 bases not matched to a gene. Drawing the rest from reference TRBV7-2 and TRBJ1-2, the complete variable domain is GAGVSQSPSNKVTEKGKDVELRCDPISGHTALYWYRQSLGQGLEFLIYFQGNSAPDKSGLPSDRFSAERTGGSVSTLTIQRTQQEDSAVYLCASSLGTGKMYGYTFGSGTRLTVV.

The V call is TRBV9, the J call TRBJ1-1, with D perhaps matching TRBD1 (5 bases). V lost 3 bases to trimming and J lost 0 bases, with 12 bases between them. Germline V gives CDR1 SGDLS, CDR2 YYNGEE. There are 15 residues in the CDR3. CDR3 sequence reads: CASSGSGTVNTEAFF. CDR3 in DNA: TGTGCCAGCAGCGGTTCCGGGACGGTGAACACTGAAGCTTTCTTT.

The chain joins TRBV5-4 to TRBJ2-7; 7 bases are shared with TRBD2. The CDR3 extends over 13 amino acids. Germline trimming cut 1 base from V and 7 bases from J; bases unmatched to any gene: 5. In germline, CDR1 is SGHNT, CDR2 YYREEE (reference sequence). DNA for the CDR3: TGTGCCAGCAGCTTGTCCTTCGGGAGGGAGCAGTACTTC. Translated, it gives CASSLSFGREQYF.

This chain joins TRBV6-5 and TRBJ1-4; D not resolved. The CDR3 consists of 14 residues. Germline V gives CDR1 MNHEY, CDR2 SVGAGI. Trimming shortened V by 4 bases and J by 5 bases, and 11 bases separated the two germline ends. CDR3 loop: CASSLGRRNEKLFF. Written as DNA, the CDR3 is TGTGCCAGCAGTTTAGGGCGGAGGAATGAAAAACTGTTTTTT.

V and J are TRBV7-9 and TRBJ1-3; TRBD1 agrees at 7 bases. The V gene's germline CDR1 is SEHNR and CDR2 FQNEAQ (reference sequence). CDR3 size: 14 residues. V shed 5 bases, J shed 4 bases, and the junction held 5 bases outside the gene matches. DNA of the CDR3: TGTGCCAGCAGCCCCACAGGGGCAGGAAACACCATATATTTT. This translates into CASSPTGAGNTIYF.

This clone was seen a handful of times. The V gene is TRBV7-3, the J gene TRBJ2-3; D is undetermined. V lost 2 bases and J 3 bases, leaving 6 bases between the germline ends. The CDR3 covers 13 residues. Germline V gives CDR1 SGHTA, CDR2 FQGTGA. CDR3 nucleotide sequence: TGTGCCAGCAGCTTATTAGGGACAGATACGCAGTATTTT. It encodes CASSLLGTDTQYF.

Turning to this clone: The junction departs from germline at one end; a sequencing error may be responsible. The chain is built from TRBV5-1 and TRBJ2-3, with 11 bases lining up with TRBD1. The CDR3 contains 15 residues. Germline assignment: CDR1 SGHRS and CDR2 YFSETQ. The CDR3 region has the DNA TGCGCCAGCAGATTGGGCGGACAGGGGGCAGAAACGCAGTATTTT. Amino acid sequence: CASRLGGQGAETQYF.

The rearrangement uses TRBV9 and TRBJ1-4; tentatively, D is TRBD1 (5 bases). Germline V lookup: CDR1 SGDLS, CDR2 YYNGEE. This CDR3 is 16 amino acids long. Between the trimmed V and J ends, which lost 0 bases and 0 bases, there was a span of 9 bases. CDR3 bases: TGTGCCAGCAGCGTAGAAGGGGTTGCAACTAATGAAAAACTGTTTTTT. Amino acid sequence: CASSVEGVATNEKLFF.

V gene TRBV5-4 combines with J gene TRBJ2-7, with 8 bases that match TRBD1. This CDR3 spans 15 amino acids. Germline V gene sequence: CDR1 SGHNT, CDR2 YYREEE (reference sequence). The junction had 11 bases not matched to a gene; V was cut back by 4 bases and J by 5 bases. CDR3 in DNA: TGTGCCAGCAGCCGCGAAAGACAGGGGAGAGACGAGCAGTACTTC. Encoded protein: CASSRERQGRDEQYF. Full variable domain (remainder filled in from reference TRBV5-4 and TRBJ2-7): ETGVTQSPTHLIKTRGQQVTLRCSSQSGHNTVSWYQQALGQGPQFIFQYYREEENGRGNFPPRFSGLQFPNYSSELNVNALELDDSALYLCASSRERQGRDEQYFGPGTRLTVT.

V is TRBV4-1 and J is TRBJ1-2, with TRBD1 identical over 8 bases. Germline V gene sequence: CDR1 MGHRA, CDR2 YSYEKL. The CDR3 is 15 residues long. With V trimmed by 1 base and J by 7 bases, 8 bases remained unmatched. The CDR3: CASSQVQGAMVGYTF. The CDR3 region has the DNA TGCGCCAGCAGCCAAGTGCAGGGGGCGATGGTTGGCTACACCTTC.

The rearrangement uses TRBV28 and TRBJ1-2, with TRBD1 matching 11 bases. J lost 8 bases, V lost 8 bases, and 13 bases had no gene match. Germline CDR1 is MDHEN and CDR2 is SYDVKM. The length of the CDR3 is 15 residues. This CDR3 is CASQGAGQGVKGYTF. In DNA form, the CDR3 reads TGTGCCAGCCAAGGCGCGGGACAGGGGGTAAAAGGCTACACCTTC.

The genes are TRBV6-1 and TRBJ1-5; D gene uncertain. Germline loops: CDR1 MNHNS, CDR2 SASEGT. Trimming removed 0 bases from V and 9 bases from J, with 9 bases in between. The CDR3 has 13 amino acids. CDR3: CASSEAEGTPQHF. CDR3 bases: TGTGCCAGCAGTGAAGCGGAGGGTACGCCCCAGCATTTT.

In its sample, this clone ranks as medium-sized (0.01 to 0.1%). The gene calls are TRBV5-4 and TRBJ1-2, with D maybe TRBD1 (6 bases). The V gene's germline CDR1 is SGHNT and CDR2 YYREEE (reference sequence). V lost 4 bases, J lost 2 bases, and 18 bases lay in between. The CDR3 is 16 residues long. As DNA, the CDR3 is TGTGCCAGCAGCCGAGATTGGACAGCTCCAAACTATGGCTACACCTTC. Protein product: CASSRDWTAPNYGYTF.